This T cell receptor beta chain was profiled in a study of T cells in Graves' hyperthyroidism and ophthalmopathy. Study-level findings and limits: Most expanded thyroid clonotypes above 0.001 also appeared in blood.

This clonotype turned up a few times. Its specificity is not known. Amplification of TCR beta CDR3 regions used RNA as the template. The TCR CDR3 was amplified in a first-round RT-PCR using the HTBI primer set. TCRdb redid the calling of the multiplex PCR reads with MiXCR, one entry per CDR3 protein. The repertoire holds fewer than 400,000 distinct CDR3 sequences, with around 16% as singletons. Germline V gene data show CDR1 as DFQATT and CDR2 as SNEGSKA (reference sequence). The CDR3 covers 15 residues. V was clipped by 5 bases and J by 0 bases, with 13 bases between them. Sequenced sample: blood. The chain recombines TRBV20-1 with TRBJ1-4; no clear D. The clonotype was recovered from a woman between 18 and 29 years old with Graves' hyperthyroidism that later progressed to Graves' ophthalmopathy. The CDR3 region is CSAGSTFATNEKLFF. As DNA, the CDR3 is TGCAGTGCTGGAAGCACCTTTGCAACTAATGAAAAACTGTTTTTT.